Below, 11 T cell receptor beta chains from the same sample are listed, as sequenced in a study of liver allograft versus peripheral blood T cells. At the level of the study: The authors compared T cell receptor repertoires in transplanted livers with those in the peripheral blood of recipients.

TCRdb reprocessed the reads with MiXCR, giving one entry per CDR3 protein. The data show several thousand distinct CDR3 sequences, approximately 26% seen once. Receptors were obtained from a human patient who had a liver transplant. Some of the T cells might come from the graft donor.

The rearrangement joins TRBV27 to TRBJ1-6; D is unclear. Looked up from germline, CDR1 is MNHEY and CDR2 is SMNVEV (reference sequence). The CDR3 covers 16 residues. The V end lost 4 bases, the J end lost 6 bases, and 16 bases lay between the germline ends. As DNA, the CDR3 is TGTGCCAGCAGTTGGTTCCCCCTCCGGGCTAATTCACCCCTCCACTTT. Protein product: CASSWFPLRANSPLHF.

This clonotype was counted a few times. The CDR3 here is CSAREDYNEQFF. CDR3 bases: TGCAGTGCTAGAGAGGACTACAATGAGCAGTTCTTC. V and J are TRBV20-1 and TRBJ2-1; D uncertain. This CDR3 comprises 12 residues. V was shortened by 0 bases and J by 3 bases, with 3 bases between the two germline ends. Germline lookup yields CDR1 DFQATT and CDR2 SNEGSKA (reference sequence).

Turning to this clonotype: At one end, the junction sequence differs from germline, possibly due to a read error. The chain carries TRBV28 and TRBJ2-7, with a tentative D call TRBD1 (5 bases). The germline CDR1 and CDR2 sequences are MDHEN and SYDVKM. CDR3 size: 13 residues. CDR3 bases: TGTGTCAGCAGACAGACAATGACAAGGGAGCAGTACTTC. Residues: CVSRQTMTREQYF.

This chain uses TRBV14 with TRBJ2-5, with TRBD1 matching over 10 bases. The CDR3 covers 17 residues. Germline assignment: CDR1 SGHDN and CDR2 FVKESK. Trimming cost V 2 bases and J 4 bases; bases outside gene matches: 10. For the CDR3, the DNA is TGTGCCAGCAGCCAATCCCATCTCGGACAGGGGGGAGAGACCCAGTACTTC. Translation gives CASSQSHLGQGGETQYF.

This clonotype is classed as medium-sized. The chain links TRBV7-2 to TRBJ2-5; no reliable D call. The germline gives CDR1 SGHTA, CDR2 FQGNSA. V was pared by 1 base and J by 7 bases, with 4 bases between. The CDR3 covers 11 residues. The CDR3 here is CASSLDGTQYF. As DNA, the CDR3 is TGTGCCAGCAGCTTAGACGGGACCCAGTACTTC. The entire variable domain, with the rest obtained from reference TRBV7-2 and TRBJ2-5, is as follows: GAGVSQSPSNKVTEKGKDVELRCDPISGHTALYWYRQSLGQGLEFLIYFQGNSAPDKSGLPSDRFSAERTGGSVSTLTIQRTQQEDSAVYLCASSLDGTQYFGPGTRLLVL.

This clonotype has a handful of counts. The chain joins TRBV28 to TRBJ1-5, with 7 bases aligning to TRBD1. The CDR3 covers 14 residues. Trimming took 6 bases from V and 2 from J; bases not matched to a gene: 4. Germline CDR1 and CDR2: MDHEN and SYDVKM. The CDR3 loop is CASSDTGGNQPQHF. The CDR3 bases are TGTGCCAGCAGCGACACAGGGGGCAATCAGCCCCAGCATTTT. Filled out from reference TRBV28 and TRBJ1-5, the complete variable domain reads DVKVTQSSRYLVKRTGEKVFLECVQDMDHENMFWYRQDPGLGLRLIYFSYDVKMKEKGDIPEGYSVSREKKERFSLILESASTNQTSMYLCASSDTGGNQPQHFGDGTRLSIL.

This clonotype has ten or more counts. The gene calls are TRBV27 and TRBJ1-5; D not resolved. V was trimmed by 3 bases and J by 6 bases, leaving 9 bases between them. This CDR3 comprises 13 residues. Germline V CDR1 and CDR2: MNHEY, SMNVEV (reference sequence). The CDR3 DNA reads as TGTGCCAGCAGTTTCGTAGTAGGTCAGCCCCAGCATTTT. Its protein product is CASSFVVGQPQHF.

This clonotype was counted a few times. This sequence joins TRBV3-1 and TRBJ1-4, with TRBD1 matching over 7 bases. Germline V lookup: CDR1 LGHDT, CDR2 YNNKEL (reference sequence). The trim removed 11 bases at V and 7 bases at J, leaving 10 bases unmatched. This CDR3 has 13 residues. CDR3 DNA: TGTGCCTGTAGACAGACAGGGAGTGAAAAACTGTTTTTT. Translated, it gives CACRQTGSEKLFF.

About this clonotype itself: A much bigger clone sits one base away, suggesting this may be a read error. The chain carries TRBV9 and TRBJ1-4; D is uncertain. The CDR3 consists of 15 residues. The ends were cut back, 0 bases at V and 3 bases at J, with 9 bases in the middle. Germline V gives CDR1 SGDLS, CDR2 YYNGEE. The CDR3 DNA sequence: TGTGCCAGCAGCGTAGGGCAGTCAGCTAATGAAAAACTGTTTTTT. Its protein is CASSVGQSANEKLFF.

This clonotype was counted many times. J is TRBJ1-1 and V is TRBV28, with a tentative D call TRBD1 (6 bases). V shed 3 bases and J shed 3 bases, with 11 bases lying between them. This CDR3 has 14 amino acids. Germline CDR1 MDHEN, CDR2 SYDVKM. The CDR3 reads CASSLRGRDTEAFF. CDR3 nucleotides: TGTGCCAGCAGTTTGAGGGGGAGGGACACTGAAGCTTTCTTT. Variable domain in full (rest from reference TRBV28 and TRBJ1-1): DVKVTQSSRYLVKRTGEKVFLECVQDMDHENMFWYRQDPGLGLRLIYFSYDVKMKEKGDIPEGYSVSREKKERFSLILESASTNQTSMYLCASSLRGRDTEAFFGQGTRLTVV.

This clonotype was observed at least ten times. This chain connects TRBV15 to TRBJ2-7; D is unresolved. V was cut by 5 bases and J by 0 bases, with 11 bases left in between. The CDR3 runs 14 residues. Germline assignment: CDR1 LNHNV and CDR2 YYDKDF (reference sequence). CDR3 coding DNA: TGTGCCACCAGCCAAGACCGCTTCTCCTACGAGCAGTACTTC. It is translated as CATSQDRFSYEQYF.